Sequencing of this T cell receptor (beta chain) was carried out in a study of T cells in Graves' hyperthyroidism and ophthalmopathy (dated by TCRdb to between 2019 and 2020). Regarding the complete study: Peripheral blood was sampled at the time of initial diagnosis, prior to any treatment. The paper reports TCR Vbeta CDR3 sequencing of about 140 peripheral blood samples: some 44 ophthalmopathy, 75 to 80 hyperthyroidism and around 17 progressor patients. The roughly 100 discovery patients were randomly divided into training and test sets at a 7:3 ratio. After sampling, hyperthyroidism patients received methimazole starting at 30 mg daily, and ophthalmopathy patients received high-dose intravenous methylprednisolone. Thyroid tissue and blood T-cell repertoires from six Graves' hyperthyroidism patients were also compared in the study. Prospective prediction of ophthalmopathy was tested in an independent validation cohort of approximately 19 hyperthyroidism patients and 17 patients who later progressed to ophthalmopathy. A discovery cohort of around 100 patients, approximately 45 with Graves' ophthalmopathy and 55 to 65 with stable Graves' hyperthyroidism, was used to find distinguishing TCR V-J signatures. Paper-wide results and their limitations: In validation, the model predicted progression to ophthalmopathy with just under 71% sensitivity and over 72% specificity, a median of approximately 6.7 months before onset. Most expanded thyroid clonotypes (frequency above 0.001) were also detected in blood, a finding suggesting that blood repertoires may reflect thyroid immune responses. A 13 V-J signature model separated ophthalmopathy from stable hyperthyroidism, with around 90% sensitivity and about 81% specificity in cross-validation and 80%/75% in testing. Sample size was not statistically predetermined, and investigators were not blinded to group allocation.

Stable Graves' hyperthyroidism was defined as no progression to ophthalmopathy during 18 months of follow-up. Hyperthyroidism patients were newly diagnosed, with disease duration under 2 months, and aged 18 to 65 years. Exclusion was applied to patients with uncontrolled infections, other autoimmune diseases, pregnancy or lactation. Diagnoses were established on the basis of clinical symptoms, serum thyroxine and TRAb, thyroid ultrasound, and orbital computed tomography. PBMCs were isolated from about 9.1 ml of fresh peripheral blood by Ficoll-Paque density gradient centrifugation. Trizol reagent was used to extract total RNA, and RNA quality was then checked on an Agilent 2100 Bioanalyzer. CDR1 is given as SNHLY and CDR2 as FYNNEI, both from the germline V gene. The CDR3 sequence holds 15 residues, the cysteine and phenylalanine included. The only DNA kept is the CDR3, 45 bases in frame from the first base. Trimming takes 7 bases off V and 4 bases off J; junction bases not matched to a gene: 9.

Amplification of TCR beta CDR3 regions was carried out from RNA transcripts. For the first round of RT-PCR on the TCR CDR3, the HTBI primer set was used together with the Qiagen OneStep RT-PCR kit. Libraries were constructed in a second round of multiplex PCR, after which size selection and purification were performed. Libraries were sequenced paired-end with 100 bp reads on an Illumina HiSeq2000. On the study's bioinformatics: SOAPnuke was used to process the raw data, with reads discarded if the reads contained adapters or uncalled bases, had a mean Phred below 15, or lacked an exact constant-primer or identifier match. High-quality paired reads were merged using COPE v1.2.5, and each unique nucleotide sequence was defined as a clonotype. MiTCR v1.1 was used to align the clonotypes against IMGT TRBV, TRBD and TRBJ reference segments. Only V-J combinations with frequency above 0.0001, covering 99% to 99.2% of repertoires, were analysed. The TCS score was defined as the ratio of F50 (clonal expansion) to E x V (chaos), calculated using BLOSUM62-based TCRdist between CDR3 peptides within each V-J. Welch's t-statistics and random forest reduced several hundred V-J features to fewer than 15, which were used in a naive Bayes classifier (R e1071). The raw public reads went through TCRdb reprocessing: fastp at Q25, MiXCR clone calling, in-frame beta chains kept. Rows with a matching CDR3 protein are joined into one entry that keeps the most common DNA and genes. V and J calls and clone size were set by TCRdb, not the authors. The table for this sample lists around 300,000 distinct CDR3 sequences; around 15% of them were counted only once. The ten largest account for 7.9% of the sample.

A note on this clonotype: Its antigen has not been determined. No quality values exist for individual bases; no much larger clone is one base distant.

Sample: blood. The source is a woman in her 40s with Graves' hyperthyroidism. The V gene is TRBV2 and the J gene is TRBJ1-3; TRBD1 lines up with 8 middle nucleotides. The CDR3 amino acid sequence is: CASKAPGTGGNTIYF. The nucleotides read TGTGCCAGCAAGGCCCCCGGGACAGGAGGAAACACCATATATTTT.